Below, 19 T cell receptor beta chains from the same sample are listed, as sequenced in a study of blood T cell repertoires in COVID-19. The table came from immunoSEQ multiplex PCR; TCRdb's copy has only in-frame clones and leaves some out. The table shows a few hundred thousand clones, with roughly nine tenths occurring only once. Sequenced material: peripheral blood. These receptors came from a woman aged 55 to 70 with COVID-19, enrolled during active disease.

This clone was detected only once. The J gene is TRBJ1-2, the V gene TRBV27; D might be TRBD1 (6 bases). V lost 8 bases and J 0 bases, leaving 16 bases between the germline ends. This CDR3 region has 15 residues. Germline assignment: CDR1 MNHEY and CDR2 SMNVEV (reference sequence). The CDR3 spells CASVTGKATNYGYTF. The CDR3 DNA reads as TGTGCCAGCGTTACAGGGAAAGCTACTAACTATGGCTACACCTTC.

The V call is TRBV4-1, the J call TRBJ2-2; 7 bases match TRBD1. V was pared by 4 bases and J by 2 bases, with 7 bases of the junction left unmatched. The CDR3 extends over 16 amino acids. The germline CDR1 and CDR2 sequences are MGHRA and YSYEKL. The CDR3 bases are TGCGCCAGCAGCCCGGGACAGATGATTAACACCGGGGAGCTGTTTTTT. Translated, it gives CASSPGQMINTGELFF.

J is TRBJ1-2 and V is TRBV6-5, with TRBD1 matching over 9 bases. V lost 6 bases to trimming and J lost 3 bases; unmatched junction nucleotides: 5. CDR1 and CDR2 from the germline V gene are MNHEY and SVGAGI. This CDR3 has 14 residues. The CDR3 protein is CASRRDRADYGYTF. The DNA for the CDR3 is TGTGCCAGCAGAAGGGACAGGGCGGACTATGGCTACACCTTC.

The CDR3 region is CASRSWKTGDVGGYTF. The CDR3 DNA sequence: TGTGCCAGCAGGTCTTGGAAGACAGGGGACGTAGGTGGCTACACCTTC. The chain is built from TRBV11-3 and TRBJ1-2; 8 positions match TRBD1. Trimming removed 6 bases from V and 7 bases from J; junction bases left unmatched: 16. The CDR3 contains 16 residues. Germline CDR1 is SGHNT and CDR2 is YENEEA.

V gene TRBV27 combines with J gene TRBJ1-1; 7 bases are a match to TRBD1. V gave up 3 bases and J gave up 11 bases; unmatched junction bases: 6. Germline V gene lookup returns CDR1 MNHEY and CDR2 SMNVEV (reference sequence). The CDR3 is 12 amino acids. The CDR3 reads CASSLNRGEAFF. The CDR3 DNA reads TGTGCCAGCAGTTTGAACAGGGGCGAGGCTTTCTTT.

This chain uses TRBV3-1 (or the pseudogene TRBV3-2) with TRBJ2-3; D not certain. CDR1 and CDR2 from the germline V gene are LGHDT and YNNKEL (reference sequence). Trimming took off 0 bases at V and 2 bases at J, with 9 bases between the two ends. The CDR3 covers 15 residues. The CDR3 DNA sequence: TGTGCCAGCAGCCAAGATCCGCGATTCACAGATACGCAGTATTTT. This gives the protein CASSQDPRFTDTQYF.

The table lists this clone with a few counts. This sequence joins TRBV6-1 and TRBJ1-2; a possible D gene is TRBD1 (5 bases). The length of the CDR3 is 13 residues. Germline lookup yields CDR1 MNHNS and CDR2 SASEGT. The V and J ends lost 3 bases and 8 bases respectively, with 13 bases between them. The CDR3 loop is CASSEEQDYGYTF. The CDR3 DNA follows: TGTGCCAGCAGTGAGGAACAGGATTACGGCTACACCTTC.

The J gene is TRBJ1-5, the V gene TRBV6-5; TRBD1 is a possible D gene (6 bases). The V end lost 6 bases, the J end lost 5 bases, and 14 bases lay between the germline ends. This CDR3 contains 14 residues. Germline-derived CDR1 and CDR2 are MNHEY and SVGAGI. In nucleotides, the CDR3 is TGTGCCAGCAGGACAGGCCTAAACTATCAGCCCCAGCATTTT. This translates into CASRTGLNYQPQHF.

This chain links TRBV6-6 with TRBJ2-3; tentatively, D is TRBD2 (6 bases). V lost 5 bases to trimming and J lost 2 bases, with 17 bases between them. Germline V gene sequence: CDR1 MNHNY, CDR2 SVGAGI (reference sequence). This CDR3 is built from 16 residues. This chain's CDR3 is CASSPTTLASTDTQYF. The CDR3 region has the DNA TGTGCCAGCAGTCCAACGACTCTAGCGTCCACAGATACGCAGTATTTT.

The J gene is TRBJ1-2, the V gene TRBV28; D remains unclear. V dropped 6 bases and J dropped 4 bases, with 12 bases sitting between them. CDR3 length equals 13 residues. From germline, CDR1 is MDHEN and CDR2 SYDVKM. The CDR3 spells CASSLLSSYGYTF. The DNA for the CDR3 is TGTGCCAGCAGCCTACTAAGCTCCTATGGCTACACCTTC.

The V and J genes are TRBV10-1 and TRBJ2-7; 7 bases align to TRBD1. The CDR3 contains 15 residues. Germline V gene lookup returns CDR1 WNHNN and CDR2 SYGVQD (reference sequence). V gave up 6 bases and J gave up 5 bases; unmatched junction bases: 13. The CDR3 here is CASRRQRGRYNEQYF. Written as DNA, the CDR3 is TGCGCCAGCAGAAGGCAGAGGGGGCGGTACAACGAGCAGTACTTC.

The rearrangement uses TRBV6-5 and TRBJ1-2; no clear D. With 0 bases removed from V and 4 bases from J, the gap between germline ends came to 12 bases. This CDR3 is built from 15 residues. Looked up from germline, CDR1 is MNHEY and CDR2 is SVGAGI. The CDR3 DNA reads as TGTGCCAGCAGTTACTCGACCGGGTACGGCTATGGCTACACCTTC. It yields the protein CASSYSTGYGYGYTF.

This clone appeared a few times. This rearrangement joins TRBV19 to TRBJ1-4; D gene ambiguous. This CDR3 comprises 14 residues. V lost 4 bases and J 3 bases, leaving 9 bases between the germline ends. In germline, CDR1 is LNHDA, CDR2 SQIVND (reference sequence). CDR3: CASSTTSANEKLFF. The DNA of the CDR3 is TGTGCCAGTAGTACCACTTCGGCTAATGAAAAACTGTTTTTT.

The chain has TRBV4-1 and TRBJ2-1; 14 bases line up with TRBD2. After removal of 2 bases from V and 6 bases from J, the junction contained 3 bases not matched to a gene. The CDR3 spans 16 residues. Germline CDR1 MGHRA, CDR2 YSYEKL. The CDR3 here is CASSQPGLAGVNEQFF. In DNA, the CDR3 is TGCGCCAGCAGCCAACCGGGACTAGCGGGGGTCAATGAGCAGTTCTTC.

The CDR3 DNA reads TGTGCCAGCAGCTTTACAACAGATTTTTTGCCCCAGCATTTT. This translates into CASSFTTDFLPQHF. This chain uses TRBV5-5 with TRBJ1-5; D is unresolved. The ends were cut back, 2 bases at V and 9 bases at J, with 15 bases in the middle. The length of the CDR3 is 14 residues. CDR1 and CDR2 (germline): SGHKS, YYEKEE (reference sequence).

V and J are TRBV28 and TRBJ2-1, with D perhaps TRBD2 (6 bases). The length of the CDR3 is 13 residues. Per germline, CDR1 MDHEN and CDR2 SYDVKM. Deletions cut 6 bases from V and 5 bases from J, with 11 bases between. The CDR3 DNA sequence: TGTGCCAGCAGGAGGACTAACGACAATGAGCAGTTCTTC. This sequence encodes CASRRTNDNEQFF.

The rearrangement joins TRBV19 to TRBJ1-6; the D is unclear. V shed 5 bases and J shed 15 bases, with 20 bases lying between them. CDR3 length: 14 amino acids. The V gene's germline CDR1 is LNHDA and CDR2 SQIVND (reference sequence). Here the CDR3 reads CASSRQTTLRFLHF. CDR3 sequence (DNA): TGTGCCAGTAGTCGGCAGACTACACTGCGTTTCCTCCACTTT.

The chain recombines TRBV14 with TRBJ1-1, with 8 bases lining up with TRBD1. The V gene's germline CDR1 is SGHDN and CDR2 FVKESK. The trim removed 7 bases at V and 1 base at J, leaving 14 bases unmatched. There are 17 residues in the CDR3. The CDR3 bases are TGTGCCAGCACCCCACCGCCAGGGGGCTGGACGAACACTGAAGCTTTCTTT. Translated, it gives CASTPPPGGWTNTEAFF.

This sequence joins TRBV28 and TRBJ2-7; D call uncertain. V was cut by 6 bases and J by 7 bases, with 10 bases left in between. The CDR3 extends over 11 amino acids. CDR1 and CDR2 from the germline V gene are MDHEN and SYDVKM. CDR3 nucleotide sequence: TGTGCCAGCAGATACACAGTGGAGCAGTACTTC. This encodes CASRYTVEQYF.